The rows below give T cell receptor beta chains drawn from one sample of a study of T cells in Graves' hyperthyroidism and ophthalmopathy. MiXCR, applied by TCRdb to the multiplex PCR reads, yields one record per CDR3 protein. The data show fewer than 450,000 distinct CDR3 sequences, approximately 17% seen once. The sample was blood. The receptors were sampled from a woman in her 30s with Graves' hyperthyroidism that later progressed to Graves' ophthalmopathy. Both conserved end residues are part of each CDR3. Each record gives: J gene, V gene, CDR3 protein.

TRBJ1-1	TRBV28	CASRRDRGGTEAFF
TRBJ2-7	TRBV20-1	CSASLLESSYEQYF
TRBJ2-5	TRBV12-3/TRBV12-4	CASSPWTSGGQGETQYF
TRBJ2-3	TRBV20-1	CSAPNRQGANTDTQYF
TRBJ1-2	TRBV29-1	CSVAQLANYGYTF
TRBJ1-1	TRBV5-1	CASSQGQGVMNTEAFF
TRBJ2-1	TRBV29-1	CSVVFGYGDGSSYNEQFF
TRBJ1-6	TRBV6-8	CASSKDDNSPLHF
TRBJ1-1	TRBV12-3/TRBV12-4	CASSPRGSLNTEAFF
TRBJ2-7	TRBV19	CASSIRGDGYEQYF
TRBJ2-3	TRBV9	CASSVLNRGGVDTQYF
TRBJ1-2	TRBV12-3/TRBV12-4	CASSTGGGVYGYTF
TRBJ2-3	TRBV4-2	CASSQTRARLAGVDTQYF
TRBJ1-1	TRBV7-6	CASSWDGVTEAFF
TRBJ2-2	TRBV19	CASSMDTGELFF
TRBJ2-5	TRBV11-2	CASSLGGLAPQETQYF
TRBJ1-4	TRBV10-2	CASSRDRGGEKLFF